This entry lists 26 T cell receptor beta chains sequenced from one sample in a study of blood T cell repertoires in COVID-19. Sequencing used immunoSEQ multiplex PCR; TCRdb keeps in-frame clones, though not all of them. The sample lists over 150,000 clones; around three quarters were seen once. Sequencing was carried out using PBMCs or T cells enriched from blood (not recorded which). The receptors come from a woman between 70 and 85 years old in a cohort exposed to, infected with or recovered from COVID-19 (not recorded which).

The gene calls are TRBV24-1 and TRBJ2-5; 14 bases are a match to TRBD2. This CDR3 region has 20 residues. The germline V gene encodes CDR1 KGHDR and CDR2 SFDVKD. Trimming took 4 bases from V and 5 from J; bases not matched to a gene: 17. The CDR3 loop is CATSDLPGLAGASPYETQYF. CDR3 DNA sequence: TGTGCCACCAGTGACCTCCCGGGACTAGCGGGAGCCTCACCCTATGAGACCCAGTACTTC.

This clone has only a few counts. The chain is built from TRBV6-5 and TRBJ1-5, with D unclear. V was shortened by 0 bases and J by 1 base, with 7 bases between the two germline ends. Germline CDR1 reads MNHEY; CDR2 reads SVGAGI. The CDR3 is 15 amino acids. The CDR3 here is CASSYSGGSNQPQHF. DNA for the CDR3: TGTGCCAGCAGTTACTCGGGAGGAAGCAATCAGCCCCAGCATTTT.

This chain uses TRBV7-2 with TRBJ1-1, with D uncertain. CDR1 and CDR2 (germline): SGHTA, FQGNSA. This CDR3 region has 14 residues. V dropped 5 bases and J dropped 1 base, with 11 bases sitting between them. CDR3 amino acids: CASSLGLSNTEAFF. As DNA, the CDR3 is TGTGCCAGCAGCCTAGGACTGTCGAACACTGAAGCTTTCTTT. Full variable domain (rest looked up from reference TRBV7-2 and TRBJ1-1): GAGVSQSPSNKVTEKGKDVELRCDPISGHTALYWYRQSLGQGLEFLIYFQGNSAPDKSGLPSDRFSAERTGGSVSTLTIQRTQQEDSAVYLCASSLGLSNTEAFFGQGTRLTVV.

This clone was recorded only once. The rearrangement joins TRBV4-2 to TRBJ2-3; 13 nucleotides match TRBD2. The germline CDR1 and CDR2 sequences are LGHNA and YNFKEQ. There are 16 residues in the CDR3. The V and J ends lost 4 bases and 3 bases, in that order; junction bases with no gene match: 4. The CDR3 spells CASSRRTSGSTDTQYF. The DNA of the CDR3 is TGTGCCAGCAGCCGGAGGACTAGCGGGAGTACAGATACGCAGTATTTT.

CDR3 in amino acids: CASSSYYYEQYF. The CDR3 bases are TGTGCCAGCAGCTCATACTATTACGAGCAGTACTTC. The chain has TRBV7-9 and TRBJ2-7; no definite D call. V gave up 4 bases and J gave up 4 bases, with 8 bases separating them. Germline V gives CDR1 SEHNR, CDR2 FQNEAQ (reference sequence). The CDR3 loop spans 12 amino acids.

V gene TRBV5-1 combines with J gene TRBJ1-2; tentatively, D is TRBD1 (6 bases). The V gene's germline CDR1 is SGHRS and CDR2 YFSETQ. V was shortened by 4 bases and J by 8 bases, with 12 bases between the two germline ends. The CDR3 runs 12 residues. The CDR3 is CASSGTGNGYTF. The CDR3 nucleotides read TGCGCCAGCAGCGGTACAGGGAACGGCTACACCTTC.

The chain recombines TRBV7-9 with TRBJ2-3; TRBD2 agrees at 14 bases. CDR3 size: 18 residues. Looked up from germline, CDR1 is SEHNR and CDR2 is FQNEAQ (reference sequence). V shed 0 bases, J shed 7 bases, and the junction held 9 bases outside the gene matches. CDR3 DNA: TGTGCCAGCAGCTTAGCGCTCGGGTGGACTAGCGGGGGGAATACGCAGTATTTT. Amino acids: CASSLALGWTSGGNTQYF.

This chain links TRBV19 with TRBJ1-2; D unclear. Trimming stripped 5 bases from V and 8 bases from J, with 15 bases between. The CDR3 runs 13 residues. Germline loops: CDR1 LNHDA, CDR2 SQIVND (reference sequence). CDR3 in DNA: TGTGCCAGTAGTCCACGGGGATATGACGGCTACACCTTC. It yields the protein CASSPRGYDGYTF.

The V and J genes are TRBV10-3 and TRBJ2-6; a possible D gene is TRBD1 (6 bases). Germline lookup yields CDR1 ENHRY and CDR2 SYGVKD. Trimming removed 5 bases from V and 2 bases from J, with 16 bases in between. The CDR3 sequence is 17 residues long. DNA of the CDR3: TGTGCCATCAGTTACAGGGCAAATGGGCCTGGGGCCAACGTCCTGACTTTC. This encodes CAISYRANGPGANVLTF.

The CDR3 sequence: CASSPQLQGFYQPQHF. In DNA, the CDR3 is TGTGCCAGCAGTCCCCAACTACAGGGTTTCTATCAGCCCCAGCATTTT. This chain connects TRBV28 to TRBJ1-5, with D maybe TRBD1 (6 bases). CDR3 length equals 16 residues. Per the germline V gene, CDR1 is MDHEN and CDR2 is SYDVKM. The germline V and J ends were trimmed by 5 bases and 5 bases, with 19 bases remaining between them.

This rearrangement joins TRBV6-5 to TRBJ2-1; 12 bases line up with TRBD2. Trimming at V came to 6 bases and at J to 4 bases, leaving 4 bases not matched to a gene. The CDR3 runs to 15 residues. Germline CDR1 and CDR2: MNHEY and SVGAGI. CDR3 sequence reads: CASSLTSGSYNEQFF. In DNA form, the CDR3 reads TGTGCCAGCAGCTTGACTAGCGGGAGTTACAATGAGCAGTTCTTC.

This chain uses TRBV4-2 with TRBJ1-2, with 7 bases matching TRBD1. The germline gives CDR1 LGHNA, CDR2 YNFKEQ. The CDR3 sequence is 14 residues long. Unmatched junction bases numbered 4, after V lost 2 bases and J lost 4 bases. The CDR3 sequence is CASSQSGQLYGYTF. The CDR3 DNA sequence: TGTGCCAGCAGCCAATCGGGACAGCTCTATGGCTACACCTTC.

Regarding this clone: A read error may account for a junction end that differs from germline. This chain connects TRBV7-7 to TRBJ2-5; the D gene is possibly TRBD2 (6 bases). CDR3 length: 16 amino acids. Germline-derived CDR1 and CDR2 are SSHAT and FNYEAQ (reference sequence). The CDR3 loop is CASSSTRGSKQETQYF. DNA of the CDR3: TGTGCTAGCAGCTCGACTAGGGGTTCCAAGCAAGAGACCCAGTACTTC.

This chain links TRBV9 with TRBJ1-1; 8 positions match TRBD1. Germline CDR1 SGDLS, CDR2 YYNGEE. The CDR3 is 13 amino acids. V shed 7 bases and J 2 bases; nucleotides not matched to a gene: 4. This chain's CDR3 is CASSGQANTEAFF. Here the CDR3 DNA reads TGTGCCAGCTCGGGACAGGCTAACACTGAAGCTTTCTTT.

This clone was seen only once. Other DNA sequences in this specimen translate into the identical CDR3. The J gene is TRBJ2-3, the V gene TRBV5-1; D is perhaps TRBD2 (6 bases). The CDR3 totals 14 residues. V lost 4 bases and J lost 0, with 9 bases in between. Per the germline V gene, CDR1 is SGHRS and CDR2 is YFSETQ. The CDR3 loop reads CASSGGVSTDTQYF. The CDR3, as DNA: TGCGCCAGCAGCGGCGGGGTTAGCACAGATACGCAGTATTTT.

The CDR3 sequence is CASKEGSRNEQFF. In DNA, the CDR3 is TGTGCCAGCAAAGAGGGCAGCCGGAATGAGCAGTTCTTC. The chain employs TRBV28 and TRBJ2-1, with a tentative D call TRBD2 (5 bases). The V gene lost 7 bases and the J gene lost 7 bases, with 14 bases spanning the gap. The length of the CDR3 is 13 residues. CDR1 and CDR2 from the germline V gene are MDHEN and SYDVKM. Drawing the rest from reference TRBV28 and TRBJ2-1, the complete variable domain is DVKVTQSSRYLVKRTGEKVFLECVQDMDHENMFWYRQDPGLGLRLIYFSYDVKMKEKGDIPEGYSVSREKKERFSLILESASTNQTSMYLCASKEGSRNEQFFGPGTRLTVL.

The chain is built from TRBV19 and TRBJ1-3; D remains ambiguous. The V gene's germline CDR1 is LNHDA and CDR2 SQIVND (reference sequence). Trimming cost V 3 bases and J 0 bases, with 12 bases left between them. The CDR3 extends over 16 amino acids. The CDR3 bases are TGTGCCAGTAGTATCGGCAGCTACAGCTCTGGAAACACCATATATTTT. Its protein product is CASSIGSYSSGNTIYF.

The genes are TRBV7-2 and TRBJ2-7; D not resolved. V was cut by 5 bases and J by 0 bases, with 8 bases left in between. CDR1 is SGHTA, CDR2 FQGNSA, per germline. This CDR3 is built from 13 residues. CDR3 sequence reads: CASSDQRSYEQYF. The CDR3 region has the DNA TGTGCCAGCAGCGATCAGCGCTCCTACGAGCAGTACTTC.

This rearrangement joins TRBV4-1 to TRBJ1-5, with 7 bases aligning to TRBD1. The length of the CDR3 is 16 residues. Germline CDR1 is MGHRA and CDR2 is YSYEKL. Trimming took 4 bases from V and 6 from J; bases not matched to a gene: 12. CDR3 DNA sequence: TGCGCCAGCAGCCCGCAGACAGGGAATCTCGGTCAGCCCCAGCATTTT. Its translation is CASSPQTGNLGQPQHF.

This rearrangement joins TRBV19 to TRBJ2-2, with 7 bases fitting TRBD1. Germline CDR1 and CDR2: LNHDA and SQIVND (reference sequence). The CDR3 is made up of 18 amino acids. V was clipped by 6 bases and J by 0 bases; unmatched bases: 13. The CDR3: CASSLTGTALANTGELFF. CDR3 in DNA: TGTGCCAGTAGCCTAACCGGGACAGCCTTAGCGAACACCGGGGAGCTGTTTTTT.

V and J are TRBV24-1 and TRBJ2-3, with D perhaps TRBD1 (6 bases). Trimming shortened V by 7 bases and J by 0 bases, and 10 bases separated the two germline ends. Germline values: CDR1 KGHDR, CDR2 SFDVKD. The CDR3 has 14 residues. CDR3 sequence (DNA): TGTGCCACCAGCCGGGACACTAGCACAGATACGCAGTATTTT. This encodes CATSRDTSTDTQYF.

The sample holds a few counts of this clone. V is TRBV5-4 and J is TRBJ1-1; D might be TRBD1 (6 bases). Per the germline V gene, CDR1 is SGHNT and CDR2 is YYREEE (reference sequence). This CDR3 comprises 17 residues. V was pared by 4 bases and J by 2 bases, with 21 bases between. CDR3 protein: CASSKRPRDMGNTEAFF. The CDR3 DNA sequence: TGTGCCAGCAGCAAAAGGCCCCGGGACATGGGAAACACTGAAGCTTTCTTT.

Of note for this clone: An end of the junction does not agree with germline; a read error may underlie this. This rearrangement joins TRBV28 to TRBJ2-4; 9 bases fit TRBD2. CDR1 and CDR2 (germline): MDHEN, SYDVKM. This CDR3 contains 13 residues. CDR3 loop: CASSSLYRLAVHF. DNA for the CDR3: TGTGCCAGCAGTTCCTTATACCGACTAGCGGTCCACTTC.

The V gene is TRBV4-2, the J gene TRBJ2-1; TRBD2 aligns across 13 bases. The length of the CDR3 is 16 residues. V shed 4 bases, J shed 6 bases, and the junction held 6 bases outside the gene matches. The germline gives CDR1 LGHNA, CDR2 YNFKEQ. CDR3 sequence (DNA): TGTGCCAGCAGCCCAACTAGCGGGAGGGCCGCCAATGAGCAGTTCTTC. Translation: CASSPTSGRAANEQFF.

This clone has a handful of counts. V is TRBV6-4 and J is TRBJ1-6; no definite D call. Trimming cost V 3 bases and J 14 bases, with 35 bases left between them. The CDR3 has 20 residues. The germline CDR1 and CDR2 sequences are MRHNA and SNTAGT. In DNA, the CDR3 is TGTGCCAGCAGTGATAGCGGCTCCGCCAGGCGTCCCACCGAAGGATGGGCCCTCCACTTT. Its translation is CASSDSGSARRPTEGWALHF.

V is TRBV19 and J is TRBJ2-7; TRBD2 aligns across 16 bases. Germline CDR1 is LNHDA and CDR2 is SQIVND (reference sequence). The CDR3 loop spans 18 amino acids. V was clipped by 6 bases and J by 2 bases; unmatched bases: 10. The CDR3 coding sequence is TGTGCCAGTAGCAGACCGGGACTAGCGGGAGGGCCGGCCTACGAGCAGTACTTC. Translated, it gives CASSRPGLAGGPAYEQYF.